This TCR beta chain was recorded in a study of monozygotic twins with inflammatory bowel disease. Notes on the study in general: No difference was seen in repertoire similarity between concordant and discordant twins, possibly from limited power. Especially where disease activity was present, IBD patients had fewer clonotypes in common with others than healthy twins did. The co-twins with IBD showed lower TCRbeta diversity (inverse Simpson) than their healthy siblings.

In regard to this clonotype: Its antigen is as yet unknown.

Germline V lookup: CDR1 SGHAT, CDR2 FQNNGV. The CDR3 is made up of 15 amino acids. Using eight separate reactions per sample, the authors generated cDNA. With the 5' RACE reads reprocessed, TCRdb shows one record per CDR3 protein and no DNA. Its clone listing holds approximately 400,000 distinct CDR3 sequences. Sequenced: blood. The sequence was collected from a human donor with ulcerative colitis or Crohn's disease, or a healthy co-twin of an affected twin (not recorded which). This chain links TRBV11-2 with TRBJ2-2. This chain's CDR3 is CASRYELLNTGELFF.